This T cell receptor beta chain was retrieved from a study of blood T cell repertoires in COVID-19. Study-level information: In each case, the material was cDNA or gDNA derived from T cells, B-cell-depleted T cells, or PBMCs.

For this clone: The sample contains more than one DNA sequence encoding this CDR3.

This CDR3 has 15 amino acids. V lost 1 base, J lost 2 bases, and 3 bases stayed unmatched. CDR1 and CDR2 (germline): SGHTA, FQGNSA. Original processing notes: Amplification with reference gene primers provided the estimates of nucleated cell counts. Sequenced by immunoSEQ multiplex PCR; TCRdb stores in-frame clones only, minus some. The V and J calls and clone size are taken from that table; D and trimming were inferred from the DNA. Of some 170,000 clones in the sample, roughly 90% are singletons; the top ten hold around 17%. The material sequenced was peripheral blood. The clonotype originates from a man aged 55 to 70 with active or convalescent COVID-19. The genes are TRBV7-2 and TRBJ2-7, with 9 bases matching TRBD2. The CDR3 nucleotides are TGTGCCAGCAGCTTAGGGCTAGCGGGACCCTACGAGCAGTACTTC. The encoded protein is CASSLGLAGPYEQYF.